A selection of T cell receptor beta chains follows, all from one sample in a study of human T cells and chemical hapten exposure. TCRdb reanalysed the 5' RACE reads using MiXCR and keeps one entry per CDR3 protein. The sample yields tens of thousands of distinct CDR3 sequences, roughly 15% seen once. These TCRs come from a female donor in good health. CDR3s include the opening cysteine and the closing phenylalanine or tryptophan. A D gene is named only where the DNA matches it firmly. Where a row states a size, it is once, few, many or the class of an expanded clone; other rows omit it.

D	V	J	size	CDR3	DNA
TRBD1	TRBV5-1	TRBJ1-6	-	CASSQSRTGASPLHF	TGCGCCAGCAGTCAATCCCGGACAGGGGCTTCACCCCTCCACTTT
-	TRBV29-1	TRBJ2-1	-	CSVEIDPSDYPEQFF	TGCAGCGTTGAGATCGACCCTAGCGACTATCCTGAGCAGTTCTTC
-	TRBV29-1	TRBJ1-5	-	CSATSDLGQPQHF	TGCAGCGCGACGAGTGATCTGGGTCAGCCCCAGCATTTT
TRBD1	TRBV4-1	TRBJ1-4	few	CASSQDASTGAGEKLFF	TGCGCCAGCAGCCAAGACGCTTCAACAGGGGCTGGTGAAAAACTGTTTTTT
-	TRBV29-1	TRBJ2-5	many	CSVGATQETQYF	TGCAGCGTGGGGGCCACCCAAGAGACCCAGTACTTC
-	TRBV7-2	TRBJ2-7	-	CASSLVGAEQYF	TGTGCCAGCAGCTTAGTAGGGGCCGAGCAGTACTTC
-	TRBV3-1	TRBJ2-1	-	CASSQEATRWNEQFF	TGTGCCAGCAGCCAAGAAGCGACCCGGTGGAATGAGCAGTTCTTC
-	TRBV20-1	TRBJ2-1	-	CSGRKDEQFF	TGCAGTGGTCGTAAAGATGAGCAGTTCTTC
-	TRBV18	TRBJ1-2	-	CASSPGTELGYTF	TGTGCCAGCTCACCAGGGACGGAACTCGGCTACACCTTC
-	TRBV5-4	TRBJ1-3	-	CASSLVGRGSGNTIYF	TGTGCCAGCAGCTTGGTGGGCAGGGGCTCTGGAAACACCATATATTTT
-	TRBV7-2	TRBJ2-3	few	CASSSQKSSDTQYF	TGTGCCAGCAGCTCCCAAAAGTCTTCAGATACGCAGTATTTT
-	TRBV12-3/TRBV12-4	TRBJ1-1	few	CASSLVGEAFF	TGTGCCAGCAGTTTAGTAGGGGAAGCTTTCTTT
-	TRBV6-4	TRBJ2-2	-	CASSDGDTGELFF	TGTGCCAGCAGTGATGGGGACACCGGGGAGCTGTTTTTT
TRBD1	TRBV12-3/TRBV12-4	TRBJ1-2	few	CASSPRDSVGYGYTF	TGTGCCAGCAGTCCGCGGGACAGTGTGGGCTATGGCTACACCTTC
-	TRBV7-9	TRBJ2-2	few	CASGGRWGQAYTGELFF	TGTGCCAGCGGCGGCCGATGGGGGCAGGCCTACACCGGGGAGCTGTTTTTT
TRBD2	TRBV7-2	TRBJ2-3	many	CASRRSLAGRTDTQYF	TGTGCCAGCAGGCGAAGTCTAGCGGGGCGCACAGATACGCAGTATTTT
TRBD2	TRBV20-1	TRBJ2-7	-	CSAREVLGLAGGWSYEQYF	TGCAGTGCTAGAGAAGTCCTGGGACTAGCGGGAGGGTGGTCCTACGAGCAGTACTTC
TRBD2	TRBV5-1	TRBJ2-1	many	CASSLGRAVYNEQFF	TGCGCCAGCAGCTTAGGGAGGGCCGTCTACAATGAGCAGTTCTTC
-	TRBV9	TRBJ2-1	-	CASSVDGNEQFF	TGTGCCAGCAGCGTCGACGGTAATGAGCAGTTCTTC
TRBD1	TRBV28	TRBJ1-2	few	CASSPWDSEIYGYTF	TGTGCCAGCAGCCCCTGGGACAGCGAGATCTATGGCTACACCTTC
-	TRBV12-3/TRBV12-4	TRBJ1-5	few	CASRGEGSAQHF	TGTGCCAGCAGGGGGGAGGGATCAGCCCAGCATTTT
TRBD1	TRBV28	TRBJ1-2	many	CASSRPGQGEYGYTF	TGTGCCAGCAGTCGTCCGGGACAGGGCGAGTATGGCTACACCTTC
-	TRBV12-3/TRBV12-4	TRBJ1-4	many	CASTLSGSNEKLFF	TGTGCCAGCACCCTTAGCGGGTCTAATGAAAAACTGTTTTTT
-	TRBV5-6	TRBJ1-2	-	CASSLPRGYTF	TGTGCCAGCAGCTTGCCGCGAGGCTACACCTTC
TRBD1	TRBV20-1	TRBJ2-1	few	CSARATGVGFF	TGCAGTGCTAGGGCTACAGGGGTTGGGTTCTTC
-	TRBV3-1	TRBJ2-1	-	CASNGGPEQRNEQFF	TGTGCCAGTAATGGGGGACCCGAACAAAGGAATGAGCAGTTCTTC